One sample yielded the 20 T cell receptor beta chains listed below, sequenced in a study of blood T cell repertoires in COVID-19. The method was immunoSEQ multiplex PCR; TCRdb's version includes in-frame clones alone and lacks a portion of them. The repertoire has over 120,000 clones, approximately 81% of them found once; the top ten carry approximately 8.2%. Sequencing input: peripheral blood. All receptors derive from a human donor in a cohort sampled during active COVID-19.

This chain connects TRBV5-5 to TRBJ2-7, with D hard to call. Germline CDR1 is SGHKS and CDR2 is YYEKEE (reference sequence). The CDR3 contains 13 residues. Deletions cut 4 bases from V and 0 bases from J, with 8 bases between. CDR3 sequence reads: CASSRQNSYEQYF. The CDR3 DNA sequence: TGTGCCAGCAGCCGTCAGAACTCCTACGAGCAGTACTTC.

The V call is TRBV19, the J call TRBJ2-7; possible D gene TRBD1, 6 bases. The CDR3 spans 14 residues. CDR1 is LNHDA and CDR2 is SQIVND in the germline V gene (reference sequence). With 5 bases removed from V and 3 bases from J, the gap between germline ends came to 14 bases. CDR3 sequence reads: CASSPTGNFYEQYF. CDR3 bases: TGTGCCAGTAGTCCGACAGGAAACTTCTACGAGCAGTACTTC.

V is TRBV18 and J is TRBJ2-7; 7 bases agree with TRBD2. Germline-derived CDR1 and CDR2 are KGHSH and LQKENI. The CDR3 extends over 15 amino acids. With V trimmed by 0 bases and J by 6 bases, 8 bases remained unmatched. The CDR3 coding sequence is TGTGCCAGCTCACCACCATCCAGCGGGAAAGGCGAGCAGTACTTC. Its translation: CASSPPSSGKGEQYF.

The CDR3 region is CASSYSVGLADTGELFF. CDR3 DNA sequence: TGTGCCAGCAGTTACTCGGTGGGACTAGCGGACACCGGGGAGCTGTTTTTT. V usage is TRBV6-2 or TRBV6-3 and J usage is TRBJ2-2; TRBD2 agrees at 11 bases. There are 17 residues in the CDR3. Germline CDR1 is MNHEY and CDR2 is SVGEGT. Trimming cost V 0 bases and J 3 bases; bases outside gene matches: 3.

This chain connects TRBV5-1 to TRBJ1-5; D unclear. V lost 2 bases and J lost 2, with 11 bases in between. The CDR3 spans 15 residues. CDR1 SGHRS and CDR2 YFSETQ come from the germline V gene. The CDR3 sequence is CASSLGPGGNQPQHF. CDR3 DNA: TGCGCCAGCAGCTTAGGACCGGGAGGCAATCAGCCCCAGCATTTT.

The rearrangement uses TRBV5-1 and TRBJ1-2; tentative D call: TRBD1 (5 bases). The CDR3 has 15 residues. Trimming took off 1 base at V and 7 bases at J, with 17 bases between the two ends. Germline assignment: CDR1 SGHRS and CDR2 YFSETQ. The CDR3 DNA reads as TGCGCCAGCAGCTTGAGGGGCGGCGATGGTTTTGGCTACACCTTC. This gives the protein CASSLRGGDGFGYTF.

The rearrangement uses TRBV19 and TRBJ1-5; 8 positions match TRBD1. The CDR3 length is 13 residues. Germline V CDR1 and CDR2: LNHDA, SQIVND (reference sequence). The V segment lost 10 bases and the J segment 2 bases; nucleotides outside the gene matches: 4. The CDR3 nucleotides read TGTGCCACCACGGGACAGGGCAATCAGCCCCAGCATTTT. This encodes CATTGQGNQPQHF.

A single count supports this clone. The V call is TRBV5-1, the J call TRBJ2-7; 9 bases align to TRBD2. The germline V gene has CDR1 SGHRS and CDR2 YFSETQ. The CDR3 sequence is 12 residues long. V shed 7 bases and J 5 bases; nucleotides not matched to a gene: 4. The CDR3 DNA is TGCGCCAGCGCCGGGACTAGCAACGAGCAGTACTTC. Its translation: CASAGTSNEQYF.

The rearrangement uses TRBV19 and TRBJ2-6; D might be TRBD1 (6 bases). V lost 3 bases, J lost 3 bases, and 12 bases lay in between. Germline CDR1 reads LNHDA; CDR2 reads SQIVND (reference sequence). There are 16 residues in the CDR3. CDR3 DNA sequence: TGTGCCAGTAGTATGTGGGGGCCTCTTGGGGCCAACGTCCTGACTTTC. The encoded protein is CASSMWGPLGANVLTF. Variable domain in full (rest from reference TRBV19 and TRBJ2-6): DGGITQSPKYLFRKEGQNVTLSCEQNLNHDAMYWYRQDPGQGLRLIYYSQIVNDFQKGDIAEGYSVSREKKESFPLTVTSAQKNPTAFYLCASSMWGPLGANVLTFGAGSRLTVL.

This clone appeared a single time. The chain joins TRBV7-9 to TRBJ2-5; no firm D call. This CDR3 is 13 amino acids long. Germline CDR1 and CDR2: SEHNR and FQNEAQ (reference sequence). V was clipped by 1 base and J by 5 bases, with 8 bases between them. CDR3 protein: CASSLGIRETQYF. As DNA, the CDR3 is TGTGCCAGCAGCTTAGGCATCAGGGAGACCCAGTACTTC.

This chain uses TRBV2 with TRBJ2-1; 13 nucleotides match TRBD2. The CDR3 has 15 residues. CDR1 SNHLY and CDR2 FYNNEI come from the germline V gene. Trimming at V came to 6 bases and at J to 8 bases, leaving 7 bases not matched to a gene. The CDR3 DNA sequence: TGTGCCAGCAGAAAACTAGCGGGAGGGCCCCATGAGCAGTTCTTC. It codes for CASRKLAGGPHEQFF.

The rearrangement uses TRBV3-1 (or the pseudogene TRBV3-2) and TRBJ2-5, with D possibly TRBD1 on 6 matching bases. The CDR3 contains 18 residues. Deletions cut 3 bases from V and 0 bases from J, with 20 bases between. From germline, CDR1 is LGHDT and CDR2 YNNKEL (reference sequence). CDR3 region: CASSHLYPGHRYQETQYF. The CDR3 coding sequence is TGTGCCAGCAGCCACTTATATCCGGGACACCGATACCAAGAGACCCAGTACTTC.

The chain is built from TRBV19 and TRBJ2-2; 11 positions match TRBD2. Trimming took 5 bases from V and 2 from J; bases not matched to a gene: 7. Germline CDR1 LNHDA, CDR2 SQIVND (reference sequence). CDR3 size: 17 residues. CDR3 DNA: TGTGCCAGTAGTGGGGCTAGCGGGAGGTCTAACACCGGGGAGCTGTTTTTT. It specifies CASSGASGRSNTGELFF. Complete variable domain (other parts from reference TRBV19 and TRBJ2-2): DGGITQSPKYLFRKEGQNVTLSCEQNLNHDAMYWYRQDPGQGLRLIYYSQIVNDFQKGDIAEGYSVSREKKESFPLTVTSAQKNPTAFYLCASSGASGRSNTGELFFGEGSRLTVL.

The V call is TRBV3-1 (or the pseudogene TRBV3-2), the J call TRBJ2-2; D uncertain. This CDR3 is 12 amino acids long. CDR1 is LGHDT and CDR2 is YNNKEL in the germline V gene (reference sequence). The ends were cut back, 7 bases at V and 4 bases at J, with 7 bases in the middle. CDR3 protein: CASTPGTGELFF. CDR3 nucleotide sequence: TGTGCCAGCACCCCGGGCACCGGGGAGCTGTTTTTT.

The CDR3 loop reads CASRRTVGNQPQHF. The CDR3 DNA reads TGTGCCAGCAGACGGACAGTGGGCAATCAGCCCCAGCATTTT. This chain uses TRBV27 with TRBJ1-5; D may be TRBD1 (6 bases). The V and J ends lost 6 bases and 2 bases respectively, with 11 bases between them. The CDR3 extends over 14 amino acids. CDR1 is MNHEY, CDR2 SMNVEV, per germline (reference sequence).

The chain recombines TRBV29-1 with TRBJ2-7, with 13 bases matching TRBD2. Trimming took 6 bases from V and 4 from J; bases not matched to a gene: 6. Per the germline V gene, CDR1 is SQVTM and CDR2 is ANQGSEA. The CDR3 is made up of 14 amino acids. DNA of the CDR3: TGCAGCGTGACGGGACTAGCGGGAAGATACGAGCAGTACTTC. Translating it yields CSVTGLAGRYEQYF.

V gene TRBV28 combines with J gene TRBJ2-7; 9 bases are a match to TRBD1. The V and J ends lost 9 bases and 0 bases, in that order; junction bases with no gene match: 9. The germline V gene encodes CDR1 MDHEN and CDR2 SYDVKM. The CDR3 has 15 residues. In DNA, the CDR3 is TGTGCCAGTAAGACAGGGGGACCTACCTCCTACGAGCAGTACTTC. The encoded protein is CASKTGGPTSYEQYF.

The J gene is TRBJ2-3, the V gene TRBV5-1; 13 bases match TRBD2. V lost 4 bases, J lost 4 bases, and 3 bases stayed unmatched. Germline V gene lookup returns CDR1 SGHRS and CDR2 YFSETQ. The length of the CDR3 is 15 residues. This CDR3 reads CASSRTSGSADTQYF. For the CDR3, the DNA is TGCGCCAGCAGCCGGACTAGCGGGAGCGCAGATACGCAGTATTTT.

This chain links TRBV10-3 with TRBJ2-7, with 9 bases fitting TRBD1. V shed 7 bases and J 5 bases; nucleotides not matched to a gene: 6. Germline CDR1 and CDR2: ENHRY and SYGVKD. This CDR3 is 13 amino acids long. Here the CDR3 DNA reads TGTGCCATCAACGCGGGACAGGGCGACGAGCAGTACTTC. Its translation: CAINAGQGDEQYF.

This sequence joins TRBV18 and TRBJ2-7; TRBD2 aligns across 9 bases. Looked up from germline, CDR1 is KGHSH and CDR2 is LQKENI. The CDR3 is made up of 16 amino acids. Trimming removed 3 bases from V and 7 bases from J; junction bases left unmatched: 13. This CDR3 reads CASSPTAGGPLVEQYF. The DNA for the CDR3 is TGTGCCAGCTCACCGACAGCGGGAGGCCCACTAGTGGAGCAGTACTTC.